This T cell receptor beta chain derives from a study of identical twins. Study-level results: In zero-insertion analyses, partial confounding could arise from invariant MAIT and iNKT cells.

This clonotype was counted only a few times. The antigen is unknown. TCRdb reprocessed the 5' RACE reads via MiXCR and lists one record per CDR3 protein. The sample has a few hundred thousand distinct CDR3 sequences, 18% seen once; the top ten hold roughly an eighth. Healthy Caucasians, and only they, were the donors. V shed 3 bases and J shed 5 bases, with 12 bases lying between them. CDR3 size: 13 residues. CDR1 is SGHRS and CDR2 is YFSETQ in the germline V gene. This sequence joins TRBV5-1 and TRBJ2-7, with D unclear. The sequence derives from a man aged 45-65 years in good health. Sequencing was done on a sample of naive T cells sorted from blood. CDR3 protein: CASSSAKLNEQYF. The CDR3 nucleotides are TGCGCCAGCAGCTCTGCGAAACTCAACGAGCAGTACTTC.